The TCR beta chain described here comes from a study of ipilimumab plus nivolumab after autologous stem cell transplantation. Across the whole study: Typical patient got a handful of ipilimumab doses and about eight nivolumab doses (median).

Germline assignment: CDR1 SQVTM and CDR2 ANQGSEA. The length of the CDR3 is 12 residues. Study-level points and caveats: Authors suggest TCR repertoire, Treg phenotype and gut microbiota support further study.

The table came from immunoSEQ multiplex PCR; TCRdb's copy has only in-frame clones and leaves some out. The sample shows around 17,000 clones, less than 75% of them seen only once. Patients got ipilimumab 1 mg/kg beginning 14 to 28 days post-transplant. For this clone: What it binds is not known.

The specimen comprised PBMCs, sampled in a trial of ipilimumab plus nivolumab as post-transplant consolidation. The clonotype comes from a male donor with diffuse large B-cell lymphoma. The chain couples TRBV29-1 to TRBJ1-1; D is ambiguous. The CDR3 protein is CSARAANTEAFF. CDR3 DNA: TGCAGTGCCCGTGCTGCGAACACTGAAGCTTTCTTT.